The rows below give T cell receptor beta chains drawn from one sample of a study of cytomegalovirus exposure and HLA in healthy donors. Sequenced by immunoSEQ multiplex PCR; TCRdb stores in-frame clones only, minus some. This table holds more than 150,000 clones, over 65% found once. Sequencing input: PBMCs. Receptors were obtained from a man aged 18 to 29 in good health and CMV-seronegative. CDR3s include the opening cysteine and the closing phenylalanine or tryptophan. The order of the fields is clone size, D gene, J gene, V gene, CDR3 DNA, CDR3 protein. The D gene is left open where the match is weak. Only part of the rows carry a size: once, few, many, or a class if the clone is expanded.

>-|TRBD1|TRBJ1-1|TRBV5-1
TGCGCCAGCAGCTACCCAGGACAGGGAGGGCCTGAAGCTTTCTTT
CASSYPGQGGPEAFF
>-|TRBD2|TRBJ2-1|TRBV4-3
TGCGCCAGCAGCCACGGGCGGACTAGCGGGAGGATCAATGAGCAGTTCTTC
CASSHGRTSGRINEQFF
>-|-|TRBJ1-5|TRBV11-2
TGTGCCAGCAGCTTAGATCGGGGTCAGCCCCAGCATTTT
CASSLDRGQPQHF
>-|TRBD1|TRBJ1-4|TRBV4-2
TGTGCCAGCAGCCAAGGACAGGGGGAAAAACTGTTTTTT
CASSQGQGEKLFF
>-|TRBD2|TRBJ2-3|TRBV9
TGTGCCAGCAGCCTAACTAGCGCCACAGATACGCAGTATTTT
CASSLTSATDTQYF
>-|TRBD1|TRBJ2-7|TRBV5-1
TGCGCCAGCCACGGACAGGGGGCCTCATCCTACGAGCAGTACTTC
CASHGQGASSYEQYF
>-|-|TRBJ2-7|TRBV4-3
TGCGCCAGCAGCCCCGGGGTTTCCTACGAGCAGTACTTC
CASSPGVSYEQYF
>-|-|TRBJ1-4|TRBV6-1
TGTGCCAGCACCCGGGGGGATGGTGGTGAAAAACTGTTTTTT
CASTRGDGGEKLFF
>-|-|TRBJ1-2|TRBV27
TGTGCCAGCAGCCTTTTCAGTAACTATGGCTACACCTTC
CASSLFSNYGYTF
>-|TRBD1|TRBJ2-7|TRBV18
TGTGCCAGCTCCCAAGACAGGGGGTCGACGTACGAGCAGTACTTC
CASSQDRGSTYEQYF
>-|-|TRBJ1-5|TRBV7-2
TGTGCCAGCAGCTTAGGAGTGGGTAGCAATCAGCCTCAGCATTTT
CASSLGVGSNQPQHF
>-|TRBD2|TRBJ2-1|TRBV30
TGTGCCTGGATTTCCGGGACTAGATACAATGAGCAGTTCTTC
CAWISGTRYNEQFF
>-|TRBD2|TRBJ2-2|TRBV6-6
TGTGCCAGCAGTTACTGGACTAGCGGGACCGGGGAGCTGTTTTTT
CASSYWTSGTGELFF
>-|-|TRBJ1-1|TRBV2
TGTGCCAGCAGTGAATGGGAGGTAAAAGATAGGCTGAGGGGAGCTTTCTTT
CASSEWEVKDRLRGAFF
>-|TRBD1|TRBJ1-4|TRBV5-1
TGCGCCAGCAGCCCGCGACAGGGAACGGCTGAAAAACTGTTTTTT
CASSPRQGTAEKLFF
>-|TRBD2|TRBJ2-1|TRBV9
TGTGCCAGCAGCGTAGGGGGGGGACTAGCGGGAGTGGACTACGGGAATGAGCAGTTCTTC
CASSVGGGLAGVDYGNEQFF
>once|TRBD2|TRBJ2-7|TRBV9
TGTGCCAGCAGCGTAGCCGGACTAGCGGGAGACGAGCAGTACTTC
CASSVAGLAGDEQYF
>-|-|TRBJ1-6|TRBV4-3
TGCGCCAGCAGCCAAGGACAGTCTAATTCACCCCTCCACTTT
CASSQGQSNSPLHF
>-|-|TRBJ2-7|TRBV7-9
TGTTCCAGCAGCTTTTCCCGTTACGAGCAGTACTTC
CSSSFSRYEQYF
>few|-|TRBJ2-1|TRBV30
TGTGCCCGGGCGGGGAGCTCCTACAATGAGCAGTTCTTC
CARAGSSYNEQFF
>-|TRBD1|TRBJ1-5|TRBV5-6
TGTGCCAGCAGCCCGGGGACAGGGACGGATCAGCCCCAGCATTTT
CASSPGTGTDQPQHF
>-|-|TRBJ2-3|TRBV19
TGTGCCAGTAGTATCTCGCATGGGAGGACAGATACGCAGTATTTT
CASSISHGRTDTQYF
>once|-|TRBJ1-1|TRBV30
TGTGCCTGGAGTGGAGGGTGGGGGCTTAGTGGGGTGAACACTGAAGCTTTCTTT
CAWSGGWGLSGVNTEAFF
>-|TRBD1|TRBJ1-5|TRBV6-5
TGTGCCAGCAGTCTCGACAGGGGCCCCAATCAGCCCCAGCATTTT
CASSLDRGPNQPQHF
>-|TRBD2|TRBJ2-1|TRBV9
TGTGCCAGCAGCGTCGAACTTGGCGGGAGGGCCGGGAATGAGCAGTTCTTC
CASSVELGGRAGNEQFF
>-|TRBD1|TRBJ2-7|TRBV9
TGTGCCAGCAGCCCACGGGACAGGGTCTACGAGCAGTACTTC
CASSPRDRVYEQYF
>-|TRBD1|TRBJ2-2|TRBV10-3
TGTGCCATCAGGAGGGGGCAGGGAAACACCGGGGAGCTGTTTTTT
CAIRRGQGNTGELFF
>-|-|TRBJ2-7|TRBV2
TGTGCCAGCAGTGTTAATCTCTCCTACGAGCAGTACTTC
CASSVNLSYEQYF
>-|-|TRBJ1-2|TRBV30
TGTGCCTGGTTACCTCGGACAGACTATGGCTACACCTTC
CAWLPRTDYGYTF
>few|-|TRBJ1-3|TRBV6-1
TGTGCCAGCAGTTCCGGGACACCCTCTGGAAACACCATATATTTT
CASSSGTPSGNTIYF
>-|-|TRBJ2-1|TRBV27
TGTGCCAGCAGTCTGTGGTCTCAGGGCGGCAATGAGCAGTTCTTC
CASSLWSQGGNEQFF
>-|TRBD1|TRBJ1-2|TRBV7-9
TGTGCCAGCAGCCCCAGGGACAGGGGAAATGGCTACACCTTC
CASSPRDRGNGYTF
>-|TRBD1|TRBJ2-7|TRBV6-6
TGTGCCAGCAGTTACCCCGGGACAGCCTACGAGCAGTACTTC
CASSYPGTAYEQYF
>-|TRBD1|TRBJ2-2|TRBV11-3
TGTGCCAGCAGCAAACGGGACAGGGCGGTCGGGGAGCTGTTTTTT
CASSKRDRAVGELFF
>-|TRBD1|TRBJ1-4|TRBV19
TGTGCCAGTAGTATCGGGGGACAGGGGGCTGAAAAACTGTTTTTT
CASSIGGQGAEKLFF
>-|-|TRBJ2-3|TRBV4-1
TGCGCCAGCAGCCTTGAAGTGGGCACTCTTAGCACAGATACGCAGTATTTT
CASSLEVGTLSTDTQYF
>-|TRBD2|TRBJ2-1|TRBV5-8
TGTGCCAGCAGCTTGGGTCTCCTAGCGGGAAATGGTGATGAGCAGTTCTTC
CASSLGLLAGNGDEQFF
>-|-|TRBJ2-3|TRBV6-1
TGTGCCAGCAGTCCTTCCGATACGCAGTATTTT
CASSPSDTQYF
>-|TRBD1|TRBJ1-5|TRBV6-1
TGTGCCAGCAGTGAAGCGTTCCCGTTCGGAGGAGTAGGGGGCGTTTGGAATCAGCCCCAGCATTTT
CASSEAFPFGGVGGVWNQPQHF
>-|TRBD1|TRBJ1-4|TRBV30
TGTGCCTGGAGTCCGGGACAGGCTAATGAAAAACTGTTTTTT
CAWSPGQANEKLFF
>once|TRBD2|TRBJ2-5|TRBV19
TGTGCCAGTAGCCTGGGAGGGCGAGAGACCCAGTACTTC
CASSLGGRETQYF
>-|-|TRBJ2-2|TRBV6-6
TGTGCCAGCAGTAAACAGGGCGTCGGGGAGCTGTTTTTT
CASSKQGVGELFF
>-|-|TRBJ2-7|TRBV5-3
TGTGCCAGAACACCCCGGGGGGCAGGGACTTGGTCCTACGAGCAGTACTTC
CARTPRGAGTWSYEQYF
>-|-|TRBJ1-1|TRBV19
TGTGCCAGTAAAAAGGGAGTTGAAGCTTTCTTT
CASKKGVEAFF
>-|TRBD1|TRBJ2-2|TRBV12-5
TGTGCTAGTGGTTTGGTTACGGGACAGCGAACCGGGGAGCTGTTTTTT
CASGLVTGQRTGELFF
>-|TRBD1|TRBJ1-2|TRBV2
TGTGCCAGCAGGAGACTGACAGGGGGGGGATATGAGGGCTACCCCTTC
CASRRLTGGGYEGYPF
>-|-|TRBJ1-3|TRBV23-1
TGCGCCAGCAGGTGGCAGAATGGAAACACCATATATTTT
CASRWQNGNTIYF
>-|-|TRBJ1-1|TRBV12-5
TGTGCTAGTGGTCCCACTCCCGACAGCCCCTCAACAGCAACTGCTGAAGCTTTCTTT
CASGPTPDSPSTATAEAFF
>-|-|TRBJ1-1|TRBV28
TGTGCCAGCAGTTGGAGGGCAGGGAGGACTGAAGCTTTCTTT
CASSWRAGRTEAFF
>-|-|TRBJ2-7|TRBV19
TGTGCCAGTAGTATAGACCCGCGTGACTCTTACGAGCAGTACTTC
CASSIDPRDSYEQYF
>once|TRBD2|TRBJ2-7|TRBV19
TGTGCCAGTAGTAGAAAGGTAGCGGGGGCCTACGAGCAGTACTTC
CASSRKVAGAYEQYF
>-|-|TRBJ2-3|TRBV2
TGTGCCAGCAGTGAGGCCAGGGTAAGAACAGATACGCAGTATTTT
CASSEARVRTDTQYF
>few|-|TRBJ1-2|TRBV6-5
TGTGCCAGCAGTTCCCAATTTAACTATGGCTACACCTTC
CASSSQFNYGYTF
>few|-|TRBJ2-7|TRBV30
TGTGCCTGGGCGGGACCTCGGAGCATCTACGAGCAGTACTTC
CAWAGPRSIYEQYF